Shown below are 20 T cell receptor beta chains from a single sample sequenced in a study of blood T cell repertoires in COVID-19. Profiled with immunoSEQ multiplex PCR; TCRdb holds only in-frame clones, not every one. The table has 85,000 to 100,000 clones, roughly 79% seen once. Specimen: peripheral blood. Receptors originate from a man older than 75 with COVID-19, enrolled during active disease.

The rearrangement uses TRBV28 and TRBJ1-3, with D unresolved. The V gene's germline CDR1 is MDHEN and CDR2 SYDVKM. The V end was cut by 5 bases, the J end by 3 bases, with 11 bases between. CDR3 length equals 14 residues. DNA of the CDR3: TGTGCCAGCAGTCCCCAACATGGTGGAAACACCATATATTTT. This translates into CASSPQHGGNTIYF.

This clone was recorded only once. The chain carries TRBV7-9 and TRBJ1-6, with D tentatively TRBD1 (5 bases). CDR1 and CDR2 from the germline V gene are SEHNR and FQNEAQ (reference sequence). V was cut by 1 base and J by 5 bases, with 9 bases left in between. The CDR3 spans 15 residues. CDR3 DNA: TGTGCCAGCAGCTTAGGGCAGGACAATAATTCACCCCTCCACTTT. Protein sequence: CASSLGQDNNSPLHF.

This clone was found once. The V and J genes are TRBV5-1 and TRBJ1-6; 9 bases line up with TRBD1. V gave up 4 bases and J gave up 6 bases; unmatched junction bases: 8. The CDR3 has 16 residues. Germline lookup yields CDR1 SGHRS and CDR2 YFSETQ. The CDR3 protein is CASSTLDRGFNSPLHF. CDR3 in DNA: TGCGCCAGCAGCACCTTGGACAGGGGATTTAATTCACCCCTCCACTTT.

The chain is built from TRBV10-3 and TRBJ1-5, with 7 bases fitting TRBD1. The CDR3 consists of 14 residues. Trimming took 6 bases from V and 2 from J; bases not matched to a gene: 4. Germline V lookup: CDR1 ENHRY, CDR2 SYGVKD. Here the CDR3 reads CAISPGQGNQPQHF. The CDR3 DNA is TGTGCCATCAGCCCAGGACAGGGCAATCAGCCCCAGCATTTT.

The chain recombines TRBV27 with TRBJ2-1, with a weak D call TRBD1 (7 bases). Germline assignment: CDR1 MNHEY and CDR2 SMNVEV (reference sequence). This CDR3 is 15 amino acids long. V lost 2 bases, J lost 1 base, and 9 bases lay in between. CDR3 protein: CASSLPGGSYNEQFF. CDR3 nucleotide sequence: TGTGCCAGCAGTTTACCAGGGGGGTCCTACAATGAGCAGTTCTTC.

This clone was counted a single time. The DNA for the CDR3 is TGTGCCAGCAGCTCTCTTGTGGGGGGCTACGAGCAGTACTTC. Amino acids: CASSSLVGGYEQYF. The chain is built from TRBV7-8 and TRBJ2-7, with D perhaps TRBD2 (6 bases). CDR1 is SGHVS, CDR2 FQNEAQ, per germline. Trimming removed 4 bases at V and 3 bases at J, with 13 bases between. The CDR3 is made up of 14 amino acids.

This chain links TRBV7-9 with TRBJ1-4; 8 nucleotides line up with TRBD1. V lost 4 bases to trimming and J lost 7 bases; unmatched junction nucleotides: 8. Germline V gene data show CDR1 as SEHNR and CDR2 as FQNEAQ (reference sequence). The CDR3 has 15 residues. For the CDR3, the DNA is TGTGCCAGCAGCTCACCGACAGGGGTGGGTGAAAAACTGTTTTTT. Its protein product is CASSSPTGVGEKLFF.

This chain connects TRBV7-2 to TRBJ2-2; 8 bases fit TRBD1. The trim removed 8 bases at V and 5 bases at J, leaving 10 bases unmatched. CDR1 is SGHTA and CDR2 is FQGNSA in the germline V gene. The CDR3 spans 15 residues. The CDR3 sequence: CASGAGGLRTGELFF. The CDR3 region has the DNA TGTGCCAGCGGCGCAGGGGGCCTGAGGACCGGGGAGCTGTTTTTT.

The gene calls are TRBV7-2 and TRBJ2-7, with TRBD2 matching 10 bases. V was clipped by 5 bases and J by 0 bases; unmatched bases: 4. The CDR3 runs to 15 residues. The germline CDR1 and CDR2 sequences are SGHTA and FQGNSA. The CDR3 loop is CASSRTSGSSYEQYF. The CDR3 nucleotides read TGTGCCAGCAGCCGGACTAGCGGTAGCTCCTACGAGCAGTACTTC.

The chain links TRBV4-1 to TRBJ2-7; D gene uncertain. Trimming shortened V by 0 bases and J by 0 bases, and 12 bases separated the two germline ends. There are 16 residues in the CDR3. Per germline, CDR1 MGHRA and CDR2 YSYEKL. CDR3 in amino acids: CASSQDNSIYSYEQYF. The CDR3, as DNA: TGCGCCAGCAGCCAAGATAACAGCATATACTCCTACGAGCAGTACTTC.

The gene calls are TRBV9 and TRBJ2-1; TRBD1 aligns across 8 bases. The CDR3 has 15 residues. Germline V gives CDR1 SGDLS, CDR2 YYNGEE. The trim removed 7 bases at V and 7 bases at J, leaving 13 bases unmatched. The CDR3 nucleotides read TGTGCCAGCGCCGGTACCGGACAGGGTGGGAATGAGCAGTTCTTC. Translated, it gives CASAGTGQGGNEQFF.

The V and J genes are TRBV18 and TRBJ2-2; 8 bases agree with TRBD1. The germline V gene encodes CDR1 KGHSH and CDR2 LQKENI. The CDR3 covers 18 residues. V shed 1 base, J shed 4 bases, and the junction held 11 bases outside the gene matches. The CDR3 DNA follows: TGTGCCAGCTCACCACTTAGCCCCGGGACAGGTCTCACCGGGGAGCTGTTTTTT. Protein product: CASSPLSPGTGLTGELFF. Variable domain in full (rest from reference TRBV18 and TRBJ2-2): NAGVMQNPRHLVRRRGQEARLRCSPMKGHSHVYWYRQLPEEGLKFMVYLQKENIIDESGMPKERFSAEFPKEGPSILRIQQVVRGDSAAYFCASSPLSPGTGLTGELFFGEGSRLTVL.

In its sample, this clone was seen once. The V and J genes are TRBV5-1 and TRBJ2-3; 16 positions agree with TRBD2. There are 18 residues in the CDR3. V lost 4 bases, J lost 4 bases, and 9 bases stayed unmatched. The germline gives CDR1 SGHRS, CDR2 YFSETQ. CDR3 in DNA: TGCGCCAGCAGCCCGGGACTAGCGGGAGGGAATCGGCCAGATACGCAGTATTTT. Translated, it gives CASSPGLAGGNRPDTQYF.

A few counts support this clone. The chain combines TRBV30 with TRBJ2-5; D possibly corresponds to TRBD2 (6 bases). The CDR3 extends over 16 amino acids. Germline V lookup: CDR1 GTSNPN, CDR2 SVGIG (reference sequence). Trimming cost V 5 bases and J 1 base, with 20 bases left between them. This chain's CDR3 is CAWFKRTGDGQETQYF. In DNA, the CDR3 is TGTGCCTGGTTCAAGAGGACGGGGGACGGCCAAGAGACCCAGTACTTC. The full variable domain, completed using reference TRBV30 and TRBJ2-5, is SQTIHQWPATLVQPVGSPLSLECTVEGTSNPNLYWYRQAAGRGLQLLFYSVGIGQISSEVPQNLSASRPQDRQFILSSKKLLLSDSGFYLCAWFKRTGDGQETQYFGPGTRLLVL.

V gene TRBV7-3 combines with J gene TRBJ2-1; perhaps TRBD1 as D (6 bases). Germline values: CDR1 SGHTA, CDR2 FQGTGA. Between the trimmed V and J ends, which lost 4 bases and 4 bases, there was a span of 8 bases. The CDR3 consists of 13 residues. CDR3 residues: CASSSDSYNEQFF. As DNA, the CDR3 is TGTGCCAGCAGCTCGGACAGTTACAATGAGCAGTTCTTC.

The V call is TRBV29-1, the J call TRBJ2-7; D is ambiguous. Germline assignment: CDR1 SQVTM and CDR2 ANQGSEA. Trimming shortened V by 4 bases and J by 3 bases, and 7 bases separated the two germline ends. This CDR3 contains 11 residues. CDR3 sequence reads: CSVVIRYEQYF. The CDR3, as DNA: TGCAGCGTTGTAATCCGCTACGAGCAGTACTTC.

The chain has TRBV19 and TRBJ1-5; no firm D call. The CDR3 length is 14 residues. Trimming stripped 5 bases from V and 5 bases from J, with 13 bases between. Germline V gene sequence: CDR1 LNHDA, CDR2 SQIVND (reference sequence). Written as DNA, the CDR3 is TGTGCCAGTAGTTCCGGCGGTTTTGATCAGCCCCAGCATTTT. This encodes CASSSGGFDQPQHF.

This clone was picked up a small number of times. The rearrangement uses TRBV6-5 and TRBJ1-3, with D unclear. Trimming took 6 bases from V and 4 from J, leaving 16 bases between them. CDR3 length: 15 residues. The germline gives CDR1 MNHEY, CDR2 SVGAGI. CDR3 nucleotide sequence: TGTGCCAGCAGAAGCTCCGTGACAACAGGAAACACCATATATTTT. It yields the protein CASRSSVTTGNTIYF.

The V call is TRBV6-5, the J call TRBJ1-1; D remains ambiguous. This CDR3 has 12 residues. V lost 5 bases to trimming and J lost 0 bases, with 4 bases between them. Germline V gene sequence: CDR1 MNHEY, CDR2 SVGAGI. As DNA, the CDR3 is TGTGCCAGCAGTACATTGAACACTGAAGCTTTCTTT. The encoded protein is CASSTLNTEAFF.

This clone was seen many times. The chain has TRBV6-5 and TRBJ1-3; perhaps TRBD1 as D (6 bases). Per the germline V gene, CDR1 is MNHEY and CDR2 is SVGAGI. The CDR3 length is 14 residues. V was cut by 6 bases and J by 3 bases, with 12 bases left in between. The CDR3 DNA follows: TGTGCCAGCAGGACGACAGGCTTTGGAAACACCATATATTTT. Translation gives CASRTTGFGNTIYF.